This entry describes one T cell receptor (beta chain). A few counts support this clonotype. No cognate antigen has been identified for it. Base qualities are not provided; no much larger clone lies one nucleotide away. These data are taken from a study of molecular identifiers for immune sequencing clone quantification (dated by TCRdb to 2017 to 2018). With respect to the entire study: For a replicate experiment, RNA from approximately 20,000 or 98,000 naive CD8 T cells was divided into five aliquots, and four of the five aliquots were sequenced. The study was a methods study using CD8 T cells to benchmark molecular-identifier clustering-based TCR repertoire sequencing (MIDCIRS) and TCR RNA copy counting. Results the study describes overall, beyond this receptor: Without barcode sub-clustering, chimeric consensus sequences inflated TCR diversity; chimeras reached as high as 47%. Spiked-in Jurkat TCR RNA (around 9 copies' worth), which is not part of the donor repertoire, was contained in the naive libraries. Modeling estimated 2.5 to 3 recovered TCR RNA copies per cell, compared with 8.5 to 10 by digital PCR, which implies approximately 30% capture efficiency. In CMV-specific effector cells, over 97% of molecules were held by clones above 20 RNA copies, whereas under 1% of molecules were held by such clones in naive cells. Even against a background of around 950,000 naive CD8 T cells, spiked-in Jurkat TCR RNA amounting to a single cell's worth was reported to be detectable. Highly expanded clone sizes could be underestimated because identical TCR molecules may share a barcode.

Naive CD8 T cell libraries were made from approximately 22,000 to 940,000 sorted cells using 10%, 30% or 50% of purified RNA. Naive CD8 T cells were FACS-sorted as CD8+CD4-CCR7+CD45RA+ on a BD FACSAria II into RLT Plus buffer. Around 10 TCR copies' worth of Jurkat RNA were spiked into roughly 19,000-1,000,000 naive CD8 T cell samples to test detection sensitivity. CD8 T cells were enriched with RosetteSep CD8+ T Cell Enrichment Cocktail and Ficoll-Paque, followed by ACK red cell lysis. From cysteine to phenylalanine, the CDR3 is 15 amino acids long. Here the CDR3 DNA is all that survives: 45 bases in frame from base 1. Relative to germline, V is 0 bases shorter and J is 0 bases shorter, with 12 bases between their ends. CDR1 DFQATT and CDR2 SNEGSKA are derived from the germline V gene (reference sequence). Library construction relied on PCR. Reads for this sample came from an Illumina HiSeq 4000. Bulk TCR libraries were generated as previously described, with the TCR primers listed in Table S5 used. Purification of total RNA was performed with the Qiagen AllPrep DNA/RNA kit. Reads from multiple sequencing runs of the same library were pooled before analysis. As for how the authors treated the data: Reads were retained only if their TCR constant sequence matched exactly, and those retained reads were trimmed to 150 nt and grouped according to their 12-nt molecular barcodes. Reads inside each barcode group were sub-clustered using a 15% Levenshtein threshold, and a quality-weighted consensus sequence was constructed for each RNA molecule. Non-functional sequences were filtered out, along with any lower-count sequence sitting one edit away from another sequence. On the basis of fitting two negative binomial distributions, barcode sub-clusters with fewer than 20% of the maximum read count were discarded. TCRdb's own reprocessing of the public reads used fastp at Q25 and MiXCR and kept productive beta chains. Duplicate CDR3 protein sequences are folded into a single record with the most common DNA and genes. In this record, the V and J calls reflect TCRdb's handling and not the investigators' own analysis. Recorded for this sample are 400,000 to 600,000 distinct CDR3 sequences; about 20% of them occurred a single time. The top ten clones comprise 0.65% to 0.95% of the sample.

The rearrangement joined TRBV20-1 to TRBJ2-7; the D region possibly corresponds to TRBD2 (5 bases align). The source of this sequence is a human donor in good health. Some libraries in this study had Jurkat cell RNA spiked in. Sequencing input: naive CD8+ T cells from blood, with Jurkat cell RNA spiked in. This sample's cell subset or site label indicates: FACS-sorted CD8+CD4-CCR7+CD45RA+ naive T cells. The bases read TGCAGTGCTAGAGATCTTTTGGGGAGCTCCTACGAGCAGTACTTC. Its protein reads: CSARDLLGSSYEQYF.